This T cell receptor beta chain comes out of a study of T cells after yellow fever vaccination. Germline CDR1 SQVTM, CDR2 ANQGSEA. The CDR3 is 12 residues long. In the case of this clonotype: The junction and the germline gene differ at one end; a read error may be behind it.

Each CDR3 protein gets one entry after TCRdb re-called the 5' RACE reads with MiXCR. The sample has 550,000 or so distinct CDR3 sequences; 15% to 20% are singletons. The chain recombines TRBV29-1 with TRBJ1-2, with D perhaps matching TRBD1 (5 bases). This sample comprised PBMCs, obtained 15 days after the yellow fever booster vaccination. The receptor was isolated from a young man who received the YFV17D yellow fever vaccine. The CDR3 nucleotides are TGCAGCGTTGGGGGAAGAGGGGAGGGCTTCACCTTC. Translation: CSVGGRGEGFTF.